These 10 T cell receptor beta chains came from one sample sequenced in a study of PD-L1 blockade in urothelial cancer. Some clones are missing from TCRdb's copy, which holds only in-frame ones; the method was immunoSEQ multiplex PCR. The profile shows about 74,000 clones, around 90% of them singletons. Indicated time point: pretreatment peripheral blood. The sequencing here drew on PBMCs, taken around atezolizumab (anti-PD-L1) treatment. The origin of the receptors is a man aged 65-85 years with urothelial cancer.

The V call is TRBV9, the J call TRBJ2-7, with D possibly matching TRBD1 (5 bases). V was pared by 0 bases and J by 4 bases, with 8 bases between. The CDR3 covers 13 residues. Germline loops: CDR1 SGDLS, CDR2 YYNGEE. The CDR3 DNA sequence: TGTGCCAGCAGCGTAGAGGGGCTATACGAGCAGTACTTC. Translating it yields CASSVEGLYEQYF. Full variable domain (rest looked up from reference TRBV9 and TRBJ2-7): DSGVTQTPKHLITATGQRVTLRCSPRSGDLSVYWYQQSLDQGLQFLIQYYNGEERAKGNILERFSAQQFPDLHSELNLSSLELGDSALYFCASSVEGLYEQYFGPGTRLTVT.

The chain uses TRBV7-9 and TRBJ2-7; 8 bases map to TRBD2. CDR3 length equals 11 residues. Germline-derived CDR1 and CDR2 are SEHNR and FQNEAQ (reference sequence). Unmatched junction bases numbered 8, after V lost 6 bases and J lost 13 bases. In DNA form, the CDR3 reads TGTGCCAGCAGTATAGCGGGGCTGCATTACTTC. This encodes CASSIAGLHYF.

CDR3 sequence (DNA): TGTGCCAGCAGTCAGACACGTGCGAGTGAAAAACTGTTTTTT. Translated: CASSQTRASEKLFF. The chain has TRBV6-5 and TRBJ1-4; D call uncertain. V dropped 5 bases and J dropped 7 bases, with 14 bases sitting between them. Germline CDR1 MNHEY, CDR2 SVGAGI. The CDR3 runs to 14 residues.

This sequence joins TRBV2 and TRBJ2-3; 7 bases agree with TRBD2. Germline values: CDR1 SNHLY, CDR2 FYNNEI. The V and J ends lost 6 bases and 4 bases, in that order; junction bases with no gene match: 13. The CDR3 totals 16 residues. For the CDR3, the DNA is TGTGCCAGCAGCCCCCCAGGCGGGAGAGCATCAGATACGCAGTATTTT. Translation: CASSPPGGRASDTQYF.

The rearrangement uses TRBV27 and TRBJ1-2; no reliable D call. This CDR3 has 12 residues. Trimming took off 8 bases at V and 7 bases at J, with 14 bases between the two ends. Germline V gene sequence: CDR1 MNHEY, CDR2 SMNVEV (reference sequence). This CDR3 is CASGRSVGGYTF. In DNA, the CDR3 is TGTGCCAGCGGAAGGAGTGTGGGTGGCTACACCTTC.

This chain uses TRBV5-6 with TRBJ2-7, with no clear D. This CDR3 has 13 amino acids. Trimming shortened V by 4 bases and J by 4 bases, and 12 bases separated the two germline ends. Germline CDR1 SGHDT, CDR2 YYEEEE. The CDR3 protein is CASSIYRDYEQYF. The CDR3 DNA reads as TGTGCCAGCAGCATATACAGAGATTACGAGCAGTACTTC.

The J gene is TRBJ1-2, the V gene TRBV6-6; a possible D gene is TRBD1 (6 bases). This CDR3 is 13 amino acids long. V lost 6 bases and J 3 bases, leaving 11 bases between the germline ends. Looked up from germline, CDR1 is MNHNY and CDR2 is SVGAGI (reference sequence). The CDR3 DNA follows: TGTGCCAGCAGCCGACAGGAGGACTATGGCTACACCTTC. Translation: CASSRQEDYGYTF.

The chain carries TRBV4-2 and TRBJ2-7; 14 bases are a match to TRBD2. Trimming removed 0 bases from V and 1 base from J; junction bases left unmatched: 8. The CDR3 extends over 19 amino acids. Germline V gene lookup returns CDR1 LGHNA and CDR2 YNFKEQ. The CDR3 protein is CASSQERTGLAGASYEQYF. The DNA of the CDR3 is TGTGCCAGCAGCCAAGAACGGACGGGACTAGCGGGAGCGTCCTACGAGCAGTACTTC.

The V gene is TRBV27, the J gene TRBJ1-1, with TRBD1 as a possible D gene (6 bases). V lost 6 bases to trimming and J lost 2 bases, with 13 bases between them. The CDR3 sequence is 14 residues long. The germline V gene has CDR1 MNHEY and CDR2 SMNVEV (reference sequence). The CDR3 region is CASSVRGGNTEAFF. CDR3 DNA sequence: TGTGCCAGCAGCGTGAGGGGGGGAAACACTGAAGCTTTCTTT.

The rearrangement joins TRBV7-6 to TRBJ2-7, with 10 bases identical to TRBD2. The CDR3 spans 14 residues. CDR1 is SGHVS, CDR2 FNYEAQ, per germline. V lost 4 bases to trimming and J lost 2 bases; unmatched junction nucleotides: 2. The CDR3 protein is CASSSGTSAYEQYF. Written as DNA, the CDR3 is TGTGCCAGCAGCTCCGGGACTAGCGCCTACGAGCAGTACTTC.